The entry that follows covers one T cell receptor beta chain sequence. Its cognate antigen is unknown. Germline CDR1 is SGHTA and CDR2 is FQGTGA. V was pared by 0 bases and J by 6 bases, with 9 bases between. This CDR3 contains 13 residues. The sample is drawn from a study of shared clonotypes between healthy human individuals. Whole-study results and caveats: The low donor count limited represented genetic and exposure-history diversity.

Healthy HIV-negative adults without recent acute infections or vaccinations served as donors. The material for each subset, its genomic DNA, was split evenly across several immunoSEQ plates. Repertoires were generated with immunoSEQ multiplex PCR, while TCRdb's copy carries only in-frame clones and drops some. The table has fewer than 3 million clones, under 95% seen once. Sequencing was carried out using naive CD4+ T cells from PBMCs. The subset here: CD45RA+ positively selected. The sequence was obtained from a man aged 18 to 35 in good health. Some clones in this sample may be carry-over from other donors' samples. The V call is TRBV7-3, the J call TRBJ2-7, with D unresolved. The CDR3 is CASSLTPTSEQYF. The DNA for the CDR3 is TGTGCCAGCAGCTTAACGCCAACCTCCGAGCAGTACTTC.